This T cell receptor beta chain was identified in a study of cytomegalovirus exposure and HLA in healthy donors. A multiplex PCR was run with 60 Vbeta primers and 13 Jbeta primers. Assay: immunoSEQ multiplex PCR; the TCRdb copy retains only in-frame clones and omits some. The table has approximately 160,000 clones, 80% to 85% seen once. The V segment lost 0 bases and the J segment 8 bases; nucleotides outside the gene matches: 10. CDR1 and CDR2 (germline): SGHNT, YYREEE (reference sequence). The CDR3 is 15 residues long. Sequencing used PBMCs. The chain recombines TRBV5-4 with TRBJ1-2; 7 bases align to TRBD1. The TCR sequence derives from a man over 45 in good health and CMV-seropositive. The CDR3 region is CASSLVGTVADGYTF. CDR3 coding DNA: TGTGCCAGCAGCTTGGTCGGGACAGTGGCCGACGGCTACACCTTC.